The present T cell receptor (beta chain) was sequenced within a study of blood T cell repertoires in COVID-19. Clones were read by immunoSEQ multiplex PCR, and TCRdb kept only the in-frame ones, dropping some. The sample records 95,000 to 150,000 clones, roughly 70% being singletons. There are 15 residues in the CDR3. The TCR was taken from a human donor with acute or convalescent COVID-19. The donor label of this sample is uncertain. The V and J genes are TRBV21-1 and TRBJ2-5; the table gives TRBD2 as D, unverified against the DNA. TRBV21-1 is a pseudogene locus. The sample comprised peripheral blood. CDR3 coding DNA: TGTGCCAGCAGCAAAGAAGGAGTTGAGAGGGAGACCCAGTACTTC. Encoded protein: CASSKEGVERETQYF.